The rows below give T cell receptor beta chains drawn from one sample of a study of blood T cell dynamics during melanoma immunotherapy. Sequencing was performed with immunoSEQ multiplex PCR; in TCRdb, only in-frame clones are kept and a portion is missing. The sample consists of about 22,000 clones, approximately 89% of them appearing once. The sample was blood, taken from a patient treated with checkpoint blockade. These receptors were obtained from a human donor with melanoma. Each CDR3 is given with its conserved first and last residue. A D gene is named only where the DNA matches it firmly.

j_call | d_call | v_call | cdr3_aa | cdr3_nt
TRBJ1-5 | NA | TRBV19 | CASSYLGGNQPQHF | TGTGCCAGTAGTTACCTTGGAGGCAATCAGCCCCAGCATTTT
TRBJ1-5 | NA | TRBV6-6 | CASSYSADQPQHF | TGTGCCAGCAGTTACTCGGCGGATCAGCCCCAGCATTTT
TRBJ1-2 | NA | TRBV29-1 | CSARDGNYGYTF | TGCAGCGCGAGGGACGGTAACTATGGCTACACCTTC
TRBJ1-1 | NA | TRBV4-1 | CASSQVGQRRVNTEAFF | TGCGCCAGCAGCCAAGTCGGTCAACGGAGAGTGAACACTGAAGCTTTCTTT
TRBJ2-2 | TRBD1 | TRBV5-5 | CASSLVPGTGQTGELFF | TGTGCCAGCAGCTTGGTCCCCGGGACAGGGCAAACCGGGGAGCTGTTTTTT
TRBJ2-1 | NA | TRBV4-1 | CASSQNAYNEQFF | TGCGCCAGCAGCCAAAACGCGTACAATGAGCAGTTCTTC
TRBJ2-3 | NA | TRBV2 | CASSEYSSTDTQYF | TGTGCCAGCAGTGAATACAGTTCCACAGATACGCAGTATTTT
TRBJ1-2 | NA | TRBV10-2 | CASSESGGTYGYTF | TGCGCCAGCAGTGAGTCGGGTGGAACCTATGGCTACACCTTC
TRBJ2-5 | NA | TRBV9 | CASSVATQGSTETQYF | TGTGCCAGCAGCGTAGCTACCCAGGGGAGCACGGAGACCCAGTACTTC
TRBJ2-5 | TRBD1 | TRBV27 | CASRTGERTQYF | TGTGCCAGCAGAACAGGGGAGAGGACCCAGTACTTC
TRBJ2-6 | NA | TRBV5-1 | CASSLLAGGQSGANVLTF | TGCGCCAGCAGCTTGTTGGCGGGTGGCCAGTCTGGGGCCAACGTCCTGACTTTC
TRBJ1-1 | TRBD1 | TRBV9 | CASSVSGAGQGTEAFF | TGTGCCAGCAGCGTCTCCGGTGCTGGACAGGGCACTGAAGCTTTCTTT
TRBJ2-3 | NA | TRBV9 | CASSVGVTDTQYF | TGTGCCAGCAGCGTAGGAGTTACAGATACGCAGTATTTT
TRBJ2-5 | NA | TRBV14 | CASSLSKLDLPRGETQYF | TGTGCCAGCAGCCTTTCCAAACTGGACCTCCCTCGCGGGGAGACCCAGTACTTC
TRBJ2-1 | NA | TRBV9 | CASSVAVSSYNEQFF | TGTGCCAGCAGCGTAGCTGTTAGCTCCTACAATGAGCAGTTCTTC